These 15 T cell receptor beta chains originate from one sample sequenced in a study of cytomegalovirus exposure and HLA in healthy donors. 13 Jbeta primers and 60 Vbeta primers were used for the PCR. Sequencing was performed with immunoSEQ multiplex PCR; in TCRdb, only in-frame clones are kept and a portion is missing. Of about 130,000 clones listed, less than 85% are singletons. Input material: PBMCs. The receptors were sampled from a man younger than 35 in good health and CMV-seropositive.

The CDR3: CASSYEGDDNYGYTF. The CDR3 DNA is TGTGCCAGCAGTTACGAGGGGGACGACAACTATGGCTACACCTTC. The chain links TRBV6-5 to TRBJ1-2; a possible D gene is TRBD1 (6 bases). CDR1 is MNHEY and CDR2 is SVGAGI in the germline V gene. V was pared by 2 bases and J by 2 bases, with 12 bases between. CDR3 length: 15 residues.

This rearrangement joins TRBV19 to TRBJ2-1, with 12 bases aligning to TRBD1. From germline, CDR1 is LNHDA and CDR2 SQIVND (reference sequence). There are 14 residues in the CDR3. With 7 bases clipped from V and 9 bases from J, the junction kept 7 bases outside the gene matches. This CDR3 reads CASTPGQGAREQFF. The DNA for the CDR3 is TGTGCCAGTACTCCGGGACAGGGGGCTCGTGAGCAGTTCTTC.

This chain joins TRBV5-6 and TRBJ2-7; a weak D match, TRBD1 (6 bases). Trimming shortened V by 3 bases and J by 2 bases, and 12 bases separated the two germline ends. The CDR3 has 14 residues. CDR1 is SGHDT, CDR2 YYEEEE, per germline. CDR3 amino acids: CASSWDTKPYEQYF. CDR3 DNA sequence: TGTGCCAGCAGCTGGGACACCAAACCCTACGAGCAGTACTTC.

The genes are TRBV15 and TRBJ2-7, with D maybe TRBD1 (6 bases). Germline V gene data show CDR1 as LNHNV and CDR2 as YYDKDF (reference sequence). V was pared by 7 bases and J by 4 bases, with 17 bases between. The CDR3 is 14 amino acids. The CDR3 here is CATTPSWGPYEQYF. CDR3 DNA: TGTGCCACCACCCCCTCTTGGGGGCCGTACGAGCAGTACTTC.

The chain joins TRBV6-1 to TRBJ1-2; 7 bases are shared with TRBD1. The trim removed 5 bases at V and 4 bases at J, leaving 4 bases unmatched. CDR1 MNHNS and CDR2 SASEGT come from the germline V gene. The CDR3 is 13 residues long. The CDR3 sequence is CASSQDRFYGYTF. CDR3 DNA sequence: TGTGCCAGCAGTCAGGACAGGTTCTATGGCTACACCTTC.

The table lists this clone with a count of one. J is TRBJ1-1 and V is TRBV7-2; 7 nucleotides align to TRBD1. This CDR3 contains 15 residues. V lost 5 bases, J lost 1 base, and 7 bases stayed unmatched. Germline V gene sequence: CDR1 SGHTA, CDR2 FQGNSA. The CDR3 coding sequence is TGTGCCAGCAGCCTCTGGGGGACAGAGAACACTGAAGCTTTCTTT. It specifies CASSLWGTENTEAFF. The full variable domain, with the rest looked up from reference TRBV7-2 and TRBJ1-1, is GAGVSQSPSNKVTEKGKDVELRCDPISGHTALYWYRQSLGQGLEFLIYFQGNSAPDKSGLPSDRFSAERTGGSVSTLTIQRTQQEDSAVYLCASSLWGTENTEAFFGQGTRLTVV.

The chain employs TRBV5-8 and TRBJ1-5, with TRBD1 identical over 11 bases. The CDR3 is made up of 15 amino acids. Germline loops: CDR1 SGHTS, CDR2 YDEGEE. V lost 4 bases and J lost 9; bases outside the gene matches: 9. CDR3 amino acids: CASSVGQGATAPQHF. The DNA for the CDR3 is TGTGCCAGCAGCGTCGGACAGGGGGCCACGGCGCCCCAGCATTTT.

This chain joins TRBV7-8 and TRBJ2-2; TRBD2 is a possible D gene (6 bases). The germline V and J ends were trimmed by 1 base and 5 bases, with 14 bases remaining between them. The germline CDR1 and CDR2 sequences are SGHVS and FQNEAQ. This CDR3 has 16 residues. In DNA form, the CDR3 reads TGTGCCAGCAGCTTAGTGGGGACTCTGTCGACCGGGGAGCTGTTTTTT. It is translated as CASSLVGTLSTGELFF. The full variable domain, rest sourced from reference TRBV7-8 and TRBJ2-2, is GAGVSQSPRYKVAKRGQDVALRCDPISGHVSLFWYQQALGQGPEFLTYFQNEAQLDKSGLPSDRFFAERPEGSVSTLKIQRTQQEDSAVYLCASSLVGTLSTGELFFGEGSRLTVL.

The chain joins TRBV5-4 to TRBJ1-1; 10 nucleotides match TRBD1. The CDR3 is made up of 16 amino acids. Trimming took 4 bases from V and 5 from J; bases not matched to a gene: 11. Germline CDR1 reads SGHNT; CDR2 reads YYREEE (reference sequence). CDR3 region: CASSDPPGQGRTEAFF. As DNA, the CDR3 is TGTGCCAGCAGCGACCCCCCGGGACAGGGGAGGACTGAAGCTTTCTTT.

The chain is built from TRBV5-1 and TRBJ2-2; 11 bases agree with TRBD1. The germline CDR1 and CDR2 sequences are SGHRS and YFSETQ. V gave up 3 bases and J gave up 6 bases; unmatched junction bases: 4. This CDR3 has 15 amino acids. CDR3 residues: CASSSGQGASGELFF. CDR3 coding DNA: TGCGCCAGCAGCTCCGGACAGGGGGCATCCGGGGAGCTGTTTTTT.

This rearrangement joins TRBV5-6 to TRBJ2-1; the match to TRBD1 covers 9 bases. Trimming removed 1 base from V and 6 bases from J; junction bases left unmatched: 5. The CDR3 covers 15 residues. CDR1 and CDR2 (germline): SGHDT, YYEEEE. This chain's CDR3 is CASSLTGTGTNEQFF. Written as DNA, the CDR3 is TGTGCCAGCAGCTTGACCGGGACAGGGACCAATGAGCAGTTCTTC. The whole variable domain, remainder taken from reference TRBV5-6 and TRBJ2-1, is DAGVTQSPTHLIKTRGQQVTLRCSPKSGHDTVSWYQQALGQGPQFIFQYYEEEERQRGNFPDRFSGHQFPNYSSELNVNALLLGDSALYLCASSLTGTGTNEQFFGPGTRLTVL.

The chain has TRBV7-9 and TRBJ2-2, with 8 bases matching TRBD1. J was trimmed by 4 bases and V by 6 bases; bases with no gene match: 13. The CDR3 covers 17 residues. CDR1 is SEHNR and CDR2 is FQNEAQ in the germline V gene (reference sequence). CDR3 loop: CASSSEIETGVTGELFF. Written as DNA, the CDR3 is TGTGCCAGCAGTTCAGAAATCGAGACAGGGGTCACCGGGGAGCTGTTTTTT. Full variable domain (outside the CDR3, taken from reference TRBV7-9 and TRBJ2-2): DTGVSQNPRHKITKRGQNVTFRCDPISEHNRLYWYRQTLGQGPEFLTYFQNEAQLEKSRLLSDRFSAERPKGSFSTLEIQRTEQGDSAMYLCASSSEIETGVTGELFFGEGSRLTVL.

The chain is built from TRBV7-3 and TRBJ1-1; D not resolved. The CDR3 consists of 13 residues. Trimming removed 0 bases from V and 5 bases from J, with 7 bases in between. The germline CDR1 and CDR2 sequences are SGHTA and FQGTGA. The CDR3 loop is CASSLTYGTEAFF. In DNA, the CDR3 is TGTGCCAGCAGCTTAACATACGGGACTGAAGCTTTCTTT. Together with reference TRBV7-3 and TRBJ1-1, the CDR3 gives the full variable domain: GAGVSQTPSNKVTEKGKYVELRCDPISGHTALYWYRQSLGQGPEFLIYFQGTGAADDSGLPNDRFFAVRPEGSVSTLKIQRTERGDSAVYLCASSLTYGTEAFFGQGTRLTVV.

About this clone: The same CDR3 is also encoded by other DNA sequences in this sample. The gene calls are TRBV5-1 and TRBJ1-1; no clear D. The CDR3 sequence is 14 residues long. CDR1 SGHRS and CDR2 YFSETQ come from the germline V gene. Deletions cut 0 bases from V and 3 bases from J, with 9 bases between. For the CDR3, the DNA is TGCGCCAGCAGCTTGGCCGCGGGAGACACTGAAGCTTTCTTT. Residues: CASSLAAGDTEAFF.

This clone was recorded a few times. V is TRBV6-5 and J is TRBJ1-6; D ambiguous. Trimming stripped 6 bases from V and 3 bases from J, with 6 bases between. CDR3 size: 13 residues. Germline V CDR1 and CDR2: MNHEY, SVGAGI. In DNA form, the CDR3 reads TGTGCCAGCAGCGACAACTATAATTCACCCCTCCACTTT. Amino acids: CASSDNYNSPLHF.